The rows below give T cell receptor beta chains drawn from one sample of a study of regulatory T cells in long-lasting Graves disease. TCRdb independently ran MiXCR on the multiplex PCR reads; one entry per CDR3 protein. The sample shows fewer than 650,000 distinct CDR3 sequences, more than 15% of them seen only once. The sample was also linked to a second study, of T cells in Graves' hyperthyroidism and ophthalmopathy.

Here the sequenced sample was peripheral blood mononuclear cells (PBMCs), taken at new diagnosis, from a patient treated with antithyroid drugs. Every receptor here comes from a man younger than 35 with Graves disease. Both conserved end residues are part of each CDR3. Each record gives: clone size, V gene, D gene, J gene, CDR3 DNA, CDR3 protein. A D gene is named only where the DNA matches it firmly. Some rows mark clone size as missing; the rest say once, few, many or name a class of expanded clone.

clone_size: many; v_call: TRBV12-3/TRBV12-4; d_call: NA; j_call: TRBJ2-5; cdr3_nt: TGTGCCAGCTGGGGGGTACAAGAGACCCAGTACTTC; cdr3_aa: CASWGVQETQYF
clone_size: few; v_call: TRBV15; d_call: NA; j_call: TRBJ2-1; cdr3_nt: TGTGCCACCAGCAGTCCAGCCTATGAGCAGTTCTTC; cdr3_aa: CATSSPAYEQFF
clone_size: NA; v_call: TRBV27; d_call: TRBD1; j_call: TRBJ2-7; cdr3_nt: TGTGCCAGCAGTCCGGCGACAGGGGATCCCTACGAGCAGTACTTC; cdr3_aa: CASSPATGDPYEQYF
clone_size: many; v_call: TRBV7-3; d_call: TRBD1; j_call: TRBJ1-2; cdr3_nt: TGTGCCAGCAGCCCGGGACAGGGAAAAGGCTACACCTTC; cdr3_aa: CASSPGQGKGYTF
clone_size: few; v_call: TRBV6-1; d_call: NA; j_call: TRBJ1-5; cdr3_nt: TGTGCCAGCACCCGGGGAATCAATCAGCCCCAGCATTTT; cdr3_aa: CASTRGINQPQHF
clone_size: NA; v_call: TRBV10-2; d_call: TRBD1; j_call: TRBJ1-5; cdr3_nt: TGCGCCAGCAGTGAACAGGGGGCTTGGCAGCCCCAGCATTTT; cdr3_aa: CASSEQGAWQPQHF
clone_size: NA; v_call: TRBV2; d_call: TRBD2; j_call: TRBJ2-5; cdr3_nt: TGTGCCAGCAGCCGCCTCGGGGGGAGCTCCAGGGAGACCCAGTACTTC; cdr3_aa: CASSRLGGSSRETQYF
clone_size: few; v_call: TRBV7-6; d_call: TRBD1; j_call: TRBJ2-5; cdr3_nt: TGTGCCAGCAGCCCGAACCTGTCCCCCAGGGGGGAGACCCAGTACTTC; cdr3_aa: CASSPNLSPRGETQYF
clone_size: many; v_call: TRBV10-3; d_call: NA; j_call: TRBJ2-1; cdr3_nt: TGTGCCATCAAATCCTCTAGCGATTCCTACAATGAGCAGTTCTTC; cdr3_aa: CAIKSSSDSYNEQFF
clone_size: NA; v_call: TRBV5-4; d_call: NA; j_call: TRBJ2-2; cdr3_nt: TGTGCCAGCAGCCTCGAGGGGGGGGCGAACACCGGGGAGCTGTTTTTT; cdr3_aa: CASSLEGGANTGELFF
clone_size: many; v_call: TRBV9; d_call: NA; j_call: TRBJ2-5; cdr3_nt: TGTGCCAGCAGCGCGACCCATTCCGGGGAGACCCAGTACTTC; cdr3_aa: CASSATHSGETQYF